The clone carrying this T cell receptor (beta chain) was seen more than once but under ten times. Sequencing used immunoSEQ multiplex PCR; TCRdb keeps in-frame clones, though not all of them. The sample lists a few hundred thousand clones, about 69% occurring once. These data originate in a study of shared clonotypes between healthy human individuals. The CDR3 totals 13 residues. Germline V gives CDR1 KGHSH, CDR2 LQKENI. The V end was cut by 0 bases, the J end by 4 bases, with 6 bases between. Sample: memory CD4+ T cells sorted from blood. Subset meaning: CD45RA-negative fraction. This TCR was sampled from a man aged 25-40 years in good health. V gene TRBV18 combines with J gene TRBJ2-5; TRBD1 might be the D (5 bases). CDR3 sequence reads: CASSPPGAETQYF. The DNA of the CDR3 is TGTGCCAGCTCACCACCAGGGGCAGAGACCCAGTACTTC.